This is a list of T cell receptor beta chains from one sample in a study of CD4 T cells in relation to SARS-CoV-2 and coronaviruses. These receptors have no identified antigens. Profiled with immunoSEQ multiplex PCR; TCRdb holds only in-frame clones, not every one. The table shows about 17,000 clones, with roughly 82% occurring only once. The sample taken for sequencing was CD4+ T cells from PBMCs, cultured in vitro. The receptors shown here come from a human donor in good health. Each CDR3 is given without its conserved first and last residue. Rows give clone size only sometimes, using once, few, many, or a class for an expanded clone.

TRBJ2-3 | - | TRBV3-1/TRBV3-2 | ASSLRLAGGPADTQY
TRBJ2-2 | - | TRBV9 | ASRTPDGELF
TRBJ1-1 | - | TRBV7-2 | ASSLVQGGEAF
TRBJ2-1 | once | TRBV28 | ASSPTSGGAYNEQF
TRBJ1-4 | - | TRBV5-6 | ASSRQVYNEKLF
TRBJ2-4 | - | TRBV5-1 | ASSQPSGGLQNIQY
TRBJ1-2 | - | TRBV28 | ASSRNFNYGYT
TRBJ1-6 | - | TRBV7-6 | ASSLGQAPSYNSPLH
TRBJ2-5 | - | TRBV7-3 | ASSFSEGGTQY
TRBJ2-2 | once | TRBV2 | ASVGQTNTGELF
TRBJ2-5 | - | TRBV5-8 | ASSLERGVGEETQY
TRBJ1-1 | - | TRBV30 | AWSQQENTEAF
TRBJ1-2 | - | TRBV28 | ASSLGPTANYGYT
TRBJ1-2 | - | TRBV7-2 | ASSLAWLGGYT
TRBJ1-5 | - | TRBV2 | ASNQDRAGNQPQH
TRBJ1-2 | - | TRBV6-2/TRBV6-3 | ASSLDRSYHYGYT
TRBJ2-7 | - | TRBV12-5 | ASGFTRADYEQY
TRBJ2-2 | - | TRBV7-8 | ASSSQGTSPTGELF
TRBJ2-2 | once | TRBV4-1 | ASSQETGLAGRYAGELF
TRBJ2-1 | - | TRBV3-1/TRBV3-2 | ASSPPGLVGNEQF
TRBJ2-5 | - | TRBV19 | ASSMGQGETQY
TRBJ2-1 | - | TRBV6-5 | ASRTSGRHEQF
TRBJ2-2 | - | TRBV19 | ASSIGAGGPAGELF
TRBJ1-6 | - | TRBV19 | ASSIDSGFLGDSPLH
TRBJ2-7 | - | TRBV6-5 | ASRGLARYEQY
TRBJ2-1 | - | TRBV19 | ASSIWLAGEGNEQF
TRBJ2-1 | - | TRBV6-5 | ASSYSPGRWNNEQF
TRBJ2-7 | - | TRBV19 | ASSTRLALGEQY
TRBJ1-2 | - | TRBV4-2 | ASSLTRTEIYGYT
TRBJ1-1 | - | TRBV11-2 | ASSLEAGGNTEAF
TRBJ1-6 | - | TRBV30 | AFQSWNSPLH
TRBJ2-1 | - | TRBV5-1 | ASSYRLAGEVTNEQF
TRBJ1-3 | - | TRBV18 | ASSPWGSGNTIY
TRBJ2-3 | - | TRBV5-1 | ASSSKREIDTQY
TRBJ2-5 | - | TRBV9 | ASSVEGGSMETQY
TRBJ1-2 | - | TRBV7-3 | ASSSTGRDGYT
TRBJ2-7 | - | TRBV5-1 | ASSALGGSPYEQY
TRBJ2-1 | - | TRBV13 | ASSARRGTSLGNEQF
TRBJ2-3 | - | TRBV18 | ASSPGMGGTDTQY
TRBJ2-7 | - | TRBV28 | ASSPALGPSYEQY
TRBJ1-2 | - | TRBV2 | ASSTSNRGAFGYT
TRBJ2-2 | - | TRBV24-1 | ATGTTNTGELF
TRBJ2-4 | - | TRBV2 | ASSERLAKNIQY
TRBJ2-6 | - | TRBV28 | ASSPRGGGSSGANVLT
TRBJ2-3 | - | TRBV7-3 | ASSLFGPSTDTQY
TRBJ1-4 | - | TRBV7-9 | ASSLSGIEKLF
TRBJ2-2 | - | TRBV14 | ASSQIAIANTGELF